Following are 16 T cell receptor beta chains from one sample sequenced in a study of blood T cell repertoires in COVID-19. Sequencing used immunoSEQ multiplex PCR; TCRdb keeps in-frame clones, though not all of them. The table includes about 140,000 clones, about nine tenths detected once. Sequenced: peripheral blood. The receptors were sampled from a human donor with COVID-19, enrolled during active disease. The donor label of this sample is uncertain.

The V call is TRBV21-1, the J call TRBJ2-7; TRBD1 is the table's D call and was not checked against the DNA. TRBV21-1 counts as a pseudogene. CDR3 size: 14 residues. The CDR3 region is CASSTSMGLGEQYF. The CDR3 region has the DNA TGTGCCAGCAGCACCTCGATGGGCCTTGGCGAGCAGTACTTC.

The genes are TRBV6-5 and TRBJ1-2; a possible D gene is TRBD1 (6 bases). The germline CDR1 and CDR2 sequences are MNHEY and SVGAGI. V lost 7 bases, J lost 5 bases, and 17 bases lay in between. The CDR3 contains 14 residues. The DNA for the CDR3 is TGTGCCAGCACCTTAAACGGACAGAGTTATGGCTACACCTTC. It codes for CASTLNGQSYGYTF.

The chain recombines TRBV18 with TRBJ2-5; 7 bases are a match to TRBD1. The junction had 10 bases not matched to a gene; V was cut back by 3 bases and J by 0 bases. CDR1 and CDR2 (germline): KGHSH, LQKENI. CDR3 length: 17 residues. In DNA, the CDR3 is TGTGCCAGCTCACCCCAAGTCGGACAGGACTACCAAGAGACCCAGTACTTC. Encoded protein: CASSPQVGQDYQETQYF.

This sequence joins TRBV5-1 and TRBJ1-2; TRBD1 might be the D (5 bases). CDR1 is SGHRS, CDR2 YFSETQ, per germline. The V and J ends lost 4 bases and 8 bases respectively, with 18 bases between them. This CDR3 is built from 14 residues. The CDR3 bases are TGCGCCAGCAGCGAGGCCGGGGGTGCGGGAGGCTACACCTTC. Translation gives CASSEAGGAGGYTF. The full variable domain, completed using reference TRBV5-1 and TRBJ1-2, is KAGVTQTPRYLIKTRGQQVTLSCSPISGHRSVSWYQQTPGQGLQFLFEYFSETQRNKGNFPGRFSGRQFSNSRSEMNVSTLELGDSALYLCASSEAGGAGGYTFGSGTRLTVV.

Only a few counts were recorded for this clone. The identical CDR3 is also encoded by other nucleotide sequences in the sample. The chain employs TRBV9 and TRBJ1-1, with 7 bases identical to TRBD1. With V trimmed by 3 bases and J by 0 bases, 5 bases remained unmatched. CDR1 and CDR2 from the germline V gene are SGDLS and YYNGEE. The CDR3 is 15 residues long. CDR3 loop: CASSARQGLNTEAFF. The CDR3 DNA reads TGTGCCAGCAGCGCCCGACAGGGCTTGAACACTGAAGCTTTCTTT.

For the CDR3, the DNA is TGTGCCAGCAGTGAAGTAGGCCCCAGCGGAAAACTGTTTTTT. Translated: CASSEVGPSGKLFF. The chain joins TRBV2 to TRBJ1-4; D unresolved. The CDR3 contains 14 residues. The germline V gene has CDR1 SNHLY and CDR2 FYNNEI. The V end lost 1 base, the J end lost 10 bases, and 13 bases lay between the germline ends.

The chain couples TRBV6-4 to TRBJ1-2; 8 bases map to TRBD1. The CDR3 loop spans 15 amino acids. Germline V gene data show CDR1 as MRHNA and CDR2 as SNTAGT. J lost 6 bases, V lost 6 bases, and 12 bases had no gene match. CDR3 DNA: TGTGCCAGCAGGAAGACAGGGGATACTATCCATGGCTACACCTTC. Amino acid sequence: CASRKTGDTIHGYTF.

This chain uses TRBV12-3 or TRBV12-4 with TRBJ2-5, with D unresolved. This CDR3 has 13 amino acids. Trimming pared 7 bases from V and 4 bases from J, leaving 13 bases between. CDR3 sequence reads: CASTPTHGETQYF. The CDR3 DNA reads as TGTGCCAGCACACCCACCCACGGAGAGACCCAGTACTTC.

This clone is termed large. The gene calls are TRBV12-5 and TRBJ2-7; no definite D call. CDR1 and CDR2 from the germline V gene are LGHNT and FRNRAP. This CDR3 region has 12 residues. Trimming pared 9 bases from V and 3 bases from J, leaving 12 bases between. CDR3 coding DNA: TGTGCTAGCGCCCCAGGCTTCTACGAGCAGTACTTC. As protein: CASAPGFYEQYF.

This rearrangement joins TRBV28 to TRBJ1-6; possibly TRBD1 for D (6 bases). CDR1 is MDHEN and CDR2 is SYDVKM in the germline V gene. The CDR3 totals 16 residues. V was cut by 1 base and J by 10 bases, with 17 bases left in between. As DNA, the CDR3 is TGTGCCAGCAGTTTATCCCGACGTCCGGGGGGCTCACCCCTCCACTTT. Protein: CASSLSRRPGGSPLHF.

The J gene is TRBJ1-2, the V gene TRBV18; maybe TRBD1 (5 bases). V lost 3 bases, J lost 3 bases, and 11 bases lay in between. The germline CDR1 and CDR2 sequences are KGHSH and LQKENI. CDR3 length: 14 amino acids. The CDR3 DNA follows: TGTGCCAGCTCACCGACGGACATGGACTATGGCTACACCTTC. Translating gives CASSPTDMDYGYTF.

This chain connects TRBV7-3 to TRBJ2-3, with D unresolved. CDR3 length: 13 amino acids. Germline-derived CDR1 and CDR2 are SGHTA and FQGTGA. Between the trimmed V and J ends, which lost 0 bases and 5 bases, there was a span of 6 bases. The CDR3 coding sequence is TGTGCCAGCAGCTTAACCTTACAAGATACGCAGTATTTT. Amino acid sequence: CASSLTLQDTQYF. The whole variable domain, remainder taken from reference TRBV7-3 and TRBJ2-3, is GAGVSQTPSNKVTEKGKYVELRCDPISGHTALYWYRQSLGQGPEFLIYFQGTGAADDSGLPNDRFFAVRPEGSVSTLKIQRTERGDSAVYLCASSLTLQDTQYFGPGTRLTVL.

This chain connects TRBV6-1 to TRBJ1-2, with 9 bases matching TRBD1. CDR1 MNHNS and CDR2 SASEGT come from the germline V gene. CDR3 size: 15 residues. Trimming took 3 bases from V and 8 from J; bases not matched to a gene: 10. The CDR3 DNA reads TGTGCCAGCAGTGACCTACCGGGACAGGGAGGCGGCTACACCTTC. This encodes CASSDLPGQGGGYTF.

For the CDR3, the DNA is TGCGCCAGCAGCTTGGCCTGGAGGGAGGTTGGGGCCAACGTCCTGACTTTC. It yields the protein CASSLAWREVGANVLTF. The chain uses TRBV5-1 and TRBJ2-6; weak D call: TRBD2 (6 bases). The V end was cut by 0 bases, the J end by 3 bases, with 13 bases between. CDR1 and CDR2 from the germline V gene are SGHRS and YFSETQ. The CDR3 sequence is 17 residues long. The variable domain in full, completed from reference TRBV5-1 and TRBJ2-6, reads KAGVTQTPRYLIKTRGQQVTLSCSPISGHRSVSWYQQTPGQGLQFLFEYFSETQRNKGNFPGRFSGRQFSNSRSEMNVSTLELGDSALYLCASSLAWREVGANVLTFGAGSRLTVL.

This chain joins TRBV6-5 and TRBJ1-2, with D hard to call. This CDR3 contains 15 residues. Trimming pared 0 bases from V and 8 bases from J, leaving 16 bases between. Germline CDR1 is MNHEY and CDR2 is SVGAGI. CDR3 coding DNA: TGTGCCAGCAGTTACTCGATGTGGGGAGTGTGGGGCTACACCTTC. Translated: CASSYSMWGVWGYTF.

CDR3 nucleotides: TGTGCCAGCAGCGCTTCTAGTGCAGATACGCAGTATTTT. Translating gives CASSASSADTQYF. The genes are TRBV3-1 (or the pseudogene TRBV3-2) and TRBJ2-3; D remains ambiguous. The CDR3 consists of 13 residues. CDR1 is LGHDT and CDR2 is YNNKEL in the germline V gene (reference sequence). V lost 5 bases, J lost 4 bases, and 10 bases lay in between.